Below are 8 T cell receptor beta chains sequenced from a single sample in a study of blood T cell repertoires in COVID-19. Profiled with immunoSEQ multiplex PCR; TCRdb holds only in-frame clones, not every one. Here the sample spans about 56,000 clones, roughly nine tenths being singletons. Sequencing was performed on peripheral blood. The receptor source for this set is a woman aged 55-70 years with COVID-19, enrolled during active disease.

The J gene is TRBJ2-2, the V gene TRBV6-2 or TRBV6-3, with 8 bases identical to TRBD1. This CDR3 has 15 residues. CDR1 and CDR2 (germline): MNHEY, SVGEGT. With 5 bases clipped from V and 7 bases from J, the junction kept 9 bases outside the gene matches. The CDR3 is CASSPPGGIDGELFF. Here the CDR3 DNA reads TGTGCCAGCAGTCCCCCAGGGGGCATCGACGGGGAGCTGTTTTTT.

This chain links TRBV7-9 with TRBJ2-7, with 13 bases matching TRBD2. The CDR3 loop spans 16 amino acids. In germline, CDR1 is SEHNR, CDR2 FQNEAQ (reference sequence). After removal of 5 bases from V and 1 base from J, the junction contained 5 bases not matched to a gene. In DNA form, the CDR3 reads TGTGCCAGCAGCAGGACTAGCGGGAGAGAGTCCTACGAGCAGTACTTC. It codes for CASSRTSGRESYEQYF.

J is TRBJ1-1 and V is TRBV28, with 9 positions matching TRBD1. The V gene end was trimmed by 8 bases and the J gene end by 11 bases; junction bases not matched to a gene: 21. CDR3 length: 16 residues. Germline assignment: CDR1 MDHEN and CDR2 SYDVKM. The CDR3 reads CASGGGGSYGTGFAFF. CDR3 in DNA: TGTGCCAGCGGGGGGGGAGGATCGTACGGGACAGGGTTCGCTTTCTTT.

The chain has TRBV11-2 and TRBJ2-2; a weak D match, TRBD2 (8 bases). Trimming cost V 7 bases and J 7 bases, with 22 bases left between them. Germline loops: CDR1 SGHAT, CDR2 FQNNGV. This CDR3 region has 16 residues. The CDR3 spells CASTKGTAGAIGELFF. The CDR3 DNA reads TGTGCCAGCACCAAAGGGACAGCGGGAGCGATCGGGGAGCTGTTTTTT.

CDR3 region: CASSLDGADTQYF. The DNA for the CDR3 is TGCGCCAGCAGCTTGGACGGGGCAGATACGCAGTATTTT. The chain employs TRBV5-1 and TRBJ2-3; possibly TRBD2 for D (5 bases). The CDR3 has 13 amino acids. Trimming removed 0 bases from V and 4 bases from J, with 6 bases in between. Per germline, CDR1 SGHRS and CDR2 YFSETQ.

The gene calls are TRBV6-2 or TRBV6-3 and TRBJ1-1, with 8 nucleotides matching TRBD1. This CDR3 comprises 14 residues. The V gene end was trimmed by 4 bases and the J gene end by 5 bases; junction bases not matched to a gene: 6. CDR1 and CDR2 (germline): MNHEY, SVGEGT. CDR3 loop: CASSWGTGGTEAFF. Here the CDR3 DNA reads TGTGCCAGCAGTTGGGGTACAGGGGGGACTGAAGCTTTCTTT.

The rearrangement joins TRBV3-1 (or the pseudogene TRBV3-2) to TRBJ1-5, with 9 bases identical to TRBD1. Germline V gives CDR1 LGHDT, CDR2 YNNKEL (reference sequence). V dropped 1 base and J dropped 11; count of bases not matched to a gene: 9. The length of the CDR3 is 15 residues. The CDR3 nucleotides are TGTGCCAGCAGCCAAGCCGGGACAGGGAATGAAGCCCAGCATTTT. This codes for CASSQAGTGNEAQHF.

This chain links TRBV24-1 with TRBJ2-2; 10 bases fit TRBD1. Germline V gene data show CDR1 as KGHDR and CDR2 as SFDVKD. V was clipped by 4 bases and J by 4 bases; unmatched bases: 5. The CDR3 length is 16 residues. The CDR3 nucleotides read TGTGCCACCAGTGACCCTGGACAGGGGGGCACCGGGGAGCTGTTTTTT. It codes for CATSDPGQGGTGELFF.